This T cell receptor (beta chain) came from a study of metastatic and nonmetastatic thyroid tumors. CDR3 size: 14 residues. Germline V gives CDR1 LNHDA, CDR2 SQIVND (reference sequence). V trimming: 4 bases; J trimming: 7 bases; junction bases outside the gene matches: 6. Until they underwent thyroid surgery, no patient had received any treatment. This clone was picked up many times. What it binds is unknown. Study-wide findings and caveats: It was reportedly found that TCR beta diversity was significantly higher in malignant thyroid tumors than in benign nodules, a difference seen in both blood and tumor samples.

Original processing notes: Researchers built a distant-metastasis classifier for papillary thyroid cancer that drew on CDR3 differences across clinicopathological groups. TCRdb recomputed clones from the PCR reads via MiXCR. The V and J calls were not made by the authors but by TCRdb's processing. The sample holds about 31,000 clones, approximately 19% seen once. Sequencing was performed on blood. This chain connects TRBV19 to TRBJ2-7; 11 bases are a match to TRBD2. This sequence was found in a female donor with papillary thyroid cancer or a benign thyroid nodule (not recorded which). Some clones in this sample may be carry-over from other donors' samples. The DNA for the CDR3 is TGTGCCAGTAGTAGGGGACTAGCGGACCTGGAGCAGTACTTC. Protein sequence: CASSRGLADLEQYF. Filled out from reference TRBV19 and TRBJ2-7, the complete variable domain reads DGGITQSPKYLFRKEGQNVTLSCEQNLNHDAMYWYRQDPGQGLRLIYYSQIVNDFQKGDIAEGYSVSREKKESFPLTVTSAQKNPTAFYLCASSRGLADLEQYFGPGTRLTVT.